The 29 T cell receptor beta chains given below trace back to one sample, sequenced in a study of T cell responses to AZD1222 COVID-19 vaccine. Using immunoSEQ multiplex PCR, the repertoire was profiled, and TCRdb retains in-frame clones only, with some absent. The sample carries about 180,000 clones, roughly 88% recorded once. The specimen comprised peripheral blood, sampled on day 0 of AZD1222 vaccination. Receptor source: an adult in good health.

The rearrangement joins TRBV5-1 to TRBJ2-2; the D is unclear. V was shortened by 3 bases and J by 2 bases, with 8 bases between the two germline ends. Germline values: CDR1 SGHRS, CDR2 YFSETQ. CDR3 length: 14 residues. The CDR3 reads CASSSQRNTGELFF. The CDR3 DNA sequence: TGCGCCAGCAGCTCACAGCGTAACACCGGGGAGCTGTTTTTT.

The chain employs TRBV18 and TRBJ1-1, with D possibly matching TRBD1 (6 bases). V lost 6 bases and J lost 1, with 9 bases in between. Germline values: CDR1 KGHSH, CDR2 LQKENI. The CDR3 is made up of 13 amino acids. DNA of the CDR3: TGTGCCAGCTCCAGGACAGAGAACACTGAAGCTTTCTTT. Its translation is CASSRTENTEAFF.

The chain joins TRBV12-3 or TRBV12-4 to TRBJ2-7; 7 bases align to TRBD1. The CDR3 spans 11 residues. The trim removed 3 bases at V and 11 bases at J, leaving 4 bases unmatched. Here the CDR3 DNA reads TGTGCCAGCAGTTTTGGGACAGTAGAGTACTTC. It encodes CASSFGTVEYF.

The V call is TRBV5-6, the J call TRBJ2-5; possibly TRBD2 for D (7 bases). This CDR3 spans 14 amino acids. Germline CDR1 and CDR2: SGHDT and YYEEEE. V was cut by 0 bases and J by 10 bases, with 16 bases left in between. The CDR3 reads CASSLDGGAGVQYF. CDR3 coding DNA: TGTGCCAGCAGCTTGGACGGGGGCGCGGGAGTCCAGTACTTC.

The chain employs TRBV6-5 and TRBJ2-2, with D perhaps TRBD1 (5 bases). Germline CDR1 and CDR2: MNHEY and SVGAGI. V lost 7 bases to trimming and J lost 0 bases, with 12 bases between them. This CDR3 contains 15 residues. CDR3 residues: CASTWGFSNTGELFF. The CDR3 DNA reads as TGTGCCAGCACATGGGGCTTTTCGAACACCGGGGAGCTGTTTTTT.

The chain is built from TRBV28 and TRBJ1-5, with D hard to call. CDR1 is MDHEN, CDR2 SYDVKM, per germline. There are 15 residues in the CDR3. The germline V and J ends were trimmed by 6 bases and 1 base, with 13 bases remaining between them. The CDR3 nucleotides are TGTGCCAGCAGGGTGCTAGGCAGGAGCAATCAGCCCCAGCATTTT. Its translation is CASRVLGRSNQPQHF.

The gene calls are TRBV5-5 and TRBJ2-7; D is undetermined. Trimming left V 7 bases short and J 6 bases short, with 17 bases between. The CDR3 sequence is 13 residues long. Germline CDR1 SGHKS, CDR2 YYEKEE (reference sequence). The CDR3 DNA sequence: TGTGCCAGCCGAATCGTCTCGGAGCGCGAGCAGTACTTC. Encoded protein: CASRIVSEREQYF. Full variable domain (rest looked up from reference TRBV5-5 and TRBJ2-7): DAGVTQSPTHLIKTRGQQVTLRCSPISGHKSVSWYQQVLGQGPQFIFQYYEKEERGRGNFPDRFSARQFPNYSSELNVNALLLGDSALYLCASRIVSEREQYFGPGTRLTVT.

The rearrangement links TRBV3-1 (or the pseudogene TRBV3-2) to TRBJ2-1; D not resolved. The CDR3 consists of 14 residues. The ends were cut back, 0 bases at V and 11 bases at J, with 14 bases in the middle. The V gene's germline CDR1 is LGHDT and CDR2 YNNKEL (reference sequence). The CDR3 nucleotides are TGTGCCAGCAGCCAAGACGCCCAGGCTGTGAAGCAGTTCTTC. Its translation: CASSQDAQAVKQFF.

Here the CDR3 reads CASSPSTTGELFF. The CDR3 bases are TGTGCCAGCTCACCCTCCACCACCGGGGAGCTGTTTTTT. This chain uses TRBV18 with TRBJ2-2, with D unclear. V lost 3 bases, J lost 4 bases, and 6 bases lay in between. The CDR3 is made up of 13 amino acids. Germline V lookup: CDR1 KGHSH, CDR2 LQKENI.

The chain joins TRBV7-8 to TRBJ1-2; 7 bases align to TRBD1. The CDR3 runs 19 residues. Germline V gene data show CDR1 as SGHVS and CDR2 as FQNEAQ. After removal of 5 bases from V and 4 bases from J, the junction contained 22 bases not matched to a gene. CDR3 loop: CASSLQKRDRMELGYGYTF. The DNA for the CDR3 is TGTGCCAGCAGCCTGCAAAAACGGGACAGAATGGAGTTGGGCTATGGCTACACCTTC.

The V gene is TRBV19, the J gene TRBJ2-1, with 16 bases identical to TRBD2. Per the germline V gene, CDR1 is LNHDA and CDR2 is SQIVND (reference sequence). The trim removed 3 bases at V and 7 bases at J, leaving 3 bases unmatched. The CDR3 has 16 amino acids. The CDR3 region is CASSIGTSGRGNEQFF. DNA of the CDR3: TGTGCCAGTAGTATCGGGACTAGCGGGAGGGGGAATGAGCAGTTCTTC.

Comments on this clone: An end of the junction does not agree with germline; a read error may underlie this. CDR3 sequence: CASSPGTEEKPTF. The CDR3 coding sequence is TGTGCCAGCAGTCCCGGGACCGAGGAGAAGCCGACCTTT. The rearrangement uses TRBV5-4 and TRBJ1-1, with TRBD1 as a possible D gene (5 bases). Looked up from germline, CDR1 is SGHNT and CDR2 is YYREEE (reference sequence). The CDR3 length is 13 residues.

This clone has only one observation. This sequence joins TRBV11-3 and TRBJ2-6, with D uncertain. The CDR3 sequence is 14 residues long. The V end lost 2 bases, the J end lost 4 bases, and 6 bases lay between the germline ends. CDR1 and CDR2 from the germline V gene are SGHNT and YENEEA. The CDR3 DNA reads as TGTGCCAGCAGCTTAATCGCGGGGGCCAACGTCCTGACTTTC. Protein: CASSLIAGANVLTF.

The V and J genes are TRBV10-3 and TRBJ1-6, with D perhaps TRBD1 (6 bases). Per germline, CDR1 ENHRY and CDR2 SYGVKD. The CDR3 runs to 14 residues. Trimming removed 7 bases at V and 10 bases at J, with 17 bases between. CDR3 bases: TGTGCCATCAACCCGACAGGTCTCCGATCACCCCTCCACTTT. Its translation: CAINPTGLRSPLHF.

The chain recombines TRBV5-1 with TRBJ1-2, with unresolved D. Germline V CDR1 and CDR2: SGHRS, YFSETQ. This CDR3 spans 16 amino acids. Trimming left V 6 bases short and J 8 bases short, with 26 bases between. CDR3 loop: CASTTNGGVGREGYTF. CDR3 DNA sequence: TGCGCCAGCACCACGAACGGCGGGGTGGGGAGAGAAGGCTACACCTTC. Supplemented by reference TRBV5-1 and TRBJ1-2, the full variable domain reads KAGVTQTPRYLIKTRGQQVTLSCSPISGHRSVSWYQQTPGQGLQFLFEYFSETQRNKGNFPGRFSGRQFSNSRSEMNVSTLELGDSALYLCASTTNGGVGREGYTFGSGTRLTVV.

This clone has only one observation. The chain uses TRBV14 and TRBJ1-4; TRBD1 aligns across 7 bases. Germline values: CDR1 SGHDN, CDR2 FVKESK. The CDR3 is 15 residues long. J lost 5 bases, V lost 2 bases, and 5 bases had no gene match. The DNA for the CDR3 is TGTGCCAGCAGCCAATATCCAGGGGGAAATGAAAAACTGTTTTTT. Its translation: CASSQYPGGNEKLFF.

The chain combines TRBV18 with TRBJ1-1, with TRBD1 matching over 7 bases. Germline CDR1 reads KGHSH; CDR2 reads LQKENI. The CDR3 has 13 residues. After removal of 6 bases from V and 1 base from J, the junction contained 2 bases not matched to a gene. The CDR3 DNA sequence: TGTGCCAGCTCCGGGGACAGGAACACTGAAGCTTTCTTT. Residues: CASSGDRNTEAFF. Full variable domain (outside the CDR3, taken from reference TRBV18 and TRBJ1-1): NAGVMQNPRHLVRRRGQEARLRCSPMKGHSHVYWYRQLPEEGLKFMVYLQKENIIDESGMPKERFSAEFPKEGPSILRIQQVVRGDSAAYFCASSGDRNTEAFFGQGTRLTVV.

This sequence joins TRBV6-5 and TRBJ2-4; a weak D match, TRBD1 (6 bases). This CDR3 has 13 amino acids. Germline CDR1 MNHEY, CDR2 SVGAGI. V was shortened by 7 bases and J by 7 bases, with 14 bases between the two germline ends. The CDR3 nucleotides are TGTGCCAGCACCATGCCAGGGGTGAACATTCAGTACTTC. This sequence encodes CASTMPGVNIQYF.

This clone occurred once. This chain joins TRBV18 and TRBJ2-2; the match to TRBD1 covers 8 bases. With V trimmed by 1 base and J by 6 bases, 7 bases remained unmatched. This CDR3 has 16 residues. The germline V gene has CDR1 KGHSH and CDR2 LQKENI. In DNA, the CDR3 is TGTGCCAGCTCACCACTGTCCCGGGACAGGTCCGGGGAGCTGTTTTTT. This gives the protein CASSPLSRDRSGELFF.

This clone was detected once. This chain connects TRBV7-6 to TRBJ2-5; D may be TRBD1 or TRBD2 (6 bases each). The CDR3 has 14 amino acids. Germline V gene data show CDR1 as SGHVS and CDR2 as FNYEAQ. V was cut by 5 bases and J by 7 bases, with 17 bases left in between. The CDR3 DNA reads as TGTGCCAGCAGCCAAGATCGGGGGCGGGTGACCCAGTACTTC. Protein sequence: CASSQDRGRVTQYF.

On this clone itself: The junction differs from germline at one of its ends, possibly a read error. The rearrangement joins TRBV7-9 to TRBJ2-4; D gene uncertain. Germline loops: CDR1 SEHNR, CDR2 FQNEAQ (reference sequence). The CDR3 runs to 13 residues. The CDR3 DNA reads TGTGCCAGCAGCTTGGAAGACAAAAATATTCAGTACTTC. Translated, it gives CASSLEDKNIQYF.

The gene calls are TRBV2 and TRBJ1-1, with TRBD1 as a possible D gene (6 bases). V was cut by 6 bases and J by 1 base, with 12 bases left in between. The CDR3 is made up of 14 amino acids. Germline CDR1 reads SNHLY; CDR2 reads FYNNEI. Here the CDR3 reads CASRKGHENTEAFF. The CDR3, as DNA: TGTGCCAGCAGGAAGGGACATGAGAACACTGAAGCTTTCTTT.

V usage is TRBV5-1 and J usage is TRBJ1-5; D gene uncertain. Germline lookup yields CDR1 SGHRS and CDR2 YFSETQ. V shed 0 bases and J shed 0 bases, with 7 bases lying between them. CDR3 length: 15 residues. This CDR3 reads CASSLAGISNQPQHF. CDR3 bases: TGCGCCAGCAGCTTGGCGGGGATTAGCAATCAGCCCCAGCATTTT.

V is TRBV7-6 and J is TRBJ1-5; TRBD1 aligns across 7 bases. The CDR3 totals 15 residues. Losses at the gene ends were 0 bases for V and 2 bases for J; bases not matched to a gene: 1. Germline CDR1 and CDR2: SGHVS and FNYEAQ. The CDR3 here is CASSLATGGNQPQHF. The CDR3 DNA reads TGTGCCAGCAGCTTAGCTACAGGGGGCAATCAGCCCCAGCATTTT.

This clone was seen just once. The rearrangement links TRBV7-2 to TRBJ2-3, with 11 bases matching TRBD1. The length of the CDR3 is 16 residues. J lost 1 base, V lost 5 bases, and 5 bases had no gene match. Germline-derived CDR1 and CDR2 are SGHTA and FQGNSA. CDR3 residues: CASSPWTGGGTDTQYF. CDR3 nucleotide sequence: TGTGCCAGCAGCCCCTGGACAGGGGGCGGCACAGATACGCAGTATTTT.

The rearrangement uses TRBV10-2 and TRBJ1-5, with 10 nucleotides matching TRBD1. There are 14 residues in the CDR3. Looked up from germline, CDR1 is WSHSY and CDR2 is SAAADI. V trimming: 7 bases; J trimming: 2 bases; junction bases outside the gene matches: 2. CDR3 coding DNA: TGCGCCAGCACCGGGACAGGGGGCAATCAGCCCCAGCATTTT. This encodes CASTGTGGNQPQHF.

This chain joins TRBV3-1 (or the pseudogene TRBV3-2) and TRBJ2-7, with 10 bases that match TRBD1. With 4 bases clipped from V and 3 bases from J, the junction kept 0 bases outside the gene matches. This CDR3 spans 13 amino acids. CDR1 is LGHDT and CDR2 is YNNKEL in the germline V gene (reference sequence). The DNA for the CDR3 is TGTGCCAGCAGCCGGACAGGGGGCTACGAGCAGTACTTC. This sequence encodes CASSRTGGYEQYF.

This chain links TRBV6-1 with TRBJ1-3; TRBD1 might be the D (6 bases). In germline, CDR1 is MNHNS, CDR2 SASEGT. The CDR3 contains 15 residues. Trimming stripped 0 bases from V and 4 bases from J, with 10 bases between. The CDR3, as DNA: TGTGCCAGCAGTGAAGCGGGGGCATCGGGAAACACCATATATTTT. Its protein is CASSEAGASGNTIYF.

This chain joins TRBV10-1 and TRBJ2-5, with TRBD2 identical over 7 bases. In germline, CDR1 is WNHNN, CDR2 SYGVQD (reference sequence). The V gene end was trimmed by 8 bases and the J gene end by 7 bases; junction bases not matched to a gene: 10. The CDR3 has 13 residues. The CDR3 nucleotides are TGCGCCAGCCCCCAGGATAGCGGGCGGACCCAGTACTTC. Its protein is CASPQDSGRTQYF.